This entry concerns a single TCR beta chain. Its cognate antigen is unknown. TCR cDNA, made by 5'RACE template switching, carried an added universal primer site and UMIs. One entry per CDR3 protein results from TCRdb running MiXCR on the 5' RACE reads. The sample comprises around 250,000 distinct CDR3 sequences, about 5.2% of which are singletons, and less than 3.5% rests with the top ten. The data stem from a study of T cells after yellow fever vaccination. Study findings and constraints: Re-detected after boosting: most primary clones, approximately 97% of CD4 and 88% of CD8. The secondary T-cell response peaked on day 5, not day 15, but was weaker. CD4 and CD8 compartments shared a small share of clonotypes, likely from convergent recombination.

V was pared by 1 base and J by 6 bases, with 9 bases between. The CDR3 covers 14 residues. Germline V gene data show CDR1 as SGHDN and CDR2 as FVKESK. This receptor was taken from a man in his late teens or twenties who received the YFV17D yellow fever vaccine. The specimen was CD4+ T cells sorted from PBMCs, collected on the day of the yellow fever booster vaccination. The chain employs TRBV14 and TRBJ2-2, with D possibly being TRBD1 (5 bases). CDR3 in DNA: TGTGCCAGCAGCCAAGCAGGGCCCCCCGGGGAGCTGTTTTTT. This sequence encodes CASSQAGPPGELFF.